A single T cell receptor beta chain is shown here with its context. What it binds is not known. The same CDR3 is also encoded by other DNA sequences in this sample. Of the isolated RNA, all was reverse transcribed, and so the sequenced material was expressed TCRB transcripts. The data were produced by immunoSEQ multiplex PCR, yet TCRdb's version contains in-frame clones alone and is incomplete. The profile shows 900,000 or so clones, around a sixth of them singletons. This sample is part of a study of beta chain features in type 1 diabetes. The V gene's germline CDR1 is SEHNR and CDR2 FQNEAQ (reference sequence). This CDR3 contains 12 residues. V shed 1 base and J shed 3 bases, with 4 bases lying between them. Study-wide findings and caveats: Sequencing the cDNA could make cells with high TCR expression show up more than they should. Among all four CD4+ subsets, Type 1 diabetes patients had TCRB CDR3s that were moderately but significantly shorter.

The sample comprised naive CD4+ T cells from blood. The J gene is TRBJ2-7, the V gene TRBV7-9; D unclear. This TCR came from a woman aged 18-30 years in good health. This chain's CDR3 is CASSLEVYEQYF. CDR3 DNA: TGTGCCAGCAGCTTAGAGGTCTACGAGCAGTACTTC.